This TCR beta chain was profiled in a study of OX40 agonist ivuxolimab in advanced cancers. Turning to the study itself: Melanoma, hepatocellular carcinoma, head and neck or renal cell cancer occurred in dose-escalation patients.

Only in-frame clones appear in the TCRdb table, and some are missing; sequencing was by immunoSEQ multiplex PCR. The sample yields about 44,000 clones, roughly 94% seen once. In this sample, this clone turned up once. V was clipped by 1 base and J by 2 bases, with 7 bases between them. The germline gives CDR1 SGHRS, CDR2 YFSETQ. CDR3 length equals 14 residues. Material: CD4+ or CD8+ T cells sorted from blood, obtained in a trial of the OX40 agonist ivuxolimab. The sequence derives from an adult with an advanced solid tumor such as melanoma, head and neck, liver or kidney cancer. The gene calls are TRBV5-1 and TRBJ1-5; D gene unclear. This CDR3 is CASSLNPGNQPQHF. The CDR3, as DNA: TGCGCCAGCAGCTTGAATCCGGGCAATCAGCCCCAGCATTTT.